The 4 T cell receptor beta chains below were found in one sample sequenced in a study of blood T cell repertoires in COVID-19. Data came from immunoSEQ multiplex PCR; TCRdb stores just in-frame clones and leaves some out. This sample carries around 200,000 clones, 70% to 90% of them seen once, and the ten largest clones take 0.72%. The material sequenced was peripheral blood. These receptors were obtained from a middle-aged man with acute or convalescent COVID-19.

The J gene is TRBJ2-7, the V gene TRBV19; TRBD1 matches 7 bases. Germline V gene data show CDR1 as LNHDA and CDR2 as SQIVND (reference sequence). This CDR3 is built from 15 residues. Trimming at V came to 1 base and at J to 2 bases, leaving 5 bases not matched to a gene. The CDR3 DNA follows: TGTGCCAGTAGTATAGGACAGGGAAAAGCCTACGAGCAGTACTTC. Encoded protein: CASSIGQGKAYEQYF. The full variable domain, its missing parts supplied by reference TRBV19 and TRBJ2-7, is DGGITQSPKYLFRKEGQNVTLSCEQNLNHDAMYWYRQDPGQGLRLIYYSQIVNDFQKGDIAEGYSVSREKKESFPLTVTSAQKNPTAFYLCASSIGQGKAYEQYFGPGTRLTVT.

The chain recombines TRBV7-3 with TRBJ2-1, with 7 nucleotides matching TRBD2. The germline gives CDR1 SGHTA, CDR2 FQGTGA. Trimming removed 5 bases from V and 5 bases from J; junction bases left unmatched: 9. This CDR3 has 15 residues. CDR3 sequence: CASSPGTGGNNEQFF. The CDR3 nucleotides read TGTGCCAGCAGCCCAGGAACGGGAGGAAACAATGAGCAGTTCTTC.

This clone was seen a few times. The chain employs TRBV5-1 and TRBJ2-3, with 9 bases identical to TRBD2. The CDR3 covers 18 residues. Unmatched junction bases numbered 13, after V lost 2 bases and J lost 3 bases. Germline V lookup: CDR1 SGHRS, CDR2 YFSETQ. In DNA, the CDR3 is TGCGCCAGCAGCTTCCCCCCGGGGAATAGCGGGGGTACAGATACGCAGTATTTT. This translates into CASSFPPGNSGGTDTQYF.

This chain joins TRBV27 and TRBJ1-2, with unresolved D. The CDR3 runs 13 residues. V lost 2 bases and J 4 bases, leaving 8 bases between the germline ends. The V gene's germline CDR1 is MNHEY and CDR2 SMNVEV (reference sequence). CDR3 region: CASSLGPSYGYTF. The CDR3 DNA sequence: TGTGCCAGCAGTTTAGGGCCGAGCTATGGCTACACCTTC.